The T cell receptor beta chain described here comes from a study of blood T cell repertoires in COVID-19. Study information: Researchers got acute and convalescent COVID-19 samples from the United States, Italy and Spain. Nucleic acid was either cDNA or gDNA, and it came from T cells, B-cell-depleted T cells, or PBMCs.

TCRdb keeps only in-frame clones here, not all; method: immunoSEQ multiplex PCR. The table lists about 98,000 clones, around 80% of them singletons. V shed 5 bases and J shed 5 bases, with 16 bases lying between them. Germline V gene sequence: CDR1 SEHNR, CDR2 FQNEAQ (reference sequence). The CDR3 length is 14 residues. The sequence was obtained from a man in his sixties or seventies with acute or convalescent COVID-19. The rearrangement uses TRBV7-9 and TRBJ2-7; the D gene is possibly TRBD2 (5 bases). Sequencing input: peripheral blood. As DNA, the CDR3 is TGTGCCAGCAGCCGCTCCGGGGATCACAACGAGCAGTACTTC. Its protein is CASSRSGDHNEQYF.